These T cell receptor beta chains were read from a single sample in a study of blood T cell repertoires in COVID-19. The table came from immunoSEQ multiplex PCR; TCRdb's copy has only in-frame clones and leaves some out. Here the sample spans around 260,000 clones, 90% being singletons. The sequenced sample consisted of PBMCs or T cells enriched from blood (not recorded which). These receptors all stem from a woman aged 25-40 years who had recovered from COVID-19. Both conserved end residues are part of each CDR3. A D gene is named only where the DNA matches it firmly.

V gene: TRBV5-1
J gene: TRBJ1-6
D gene: TRBD1
CDR3 DNA: TGCGCCAGCAGCTTCGGGACAGATAATTCACCCCTCCACTTT
CDR3 protein: CASSFGTDNSPLHF

V gene: TRBV19
J gene: TRBJ2-7
D gene: TRBD1
CDR3 DNA: TGTGCCAGTAGTGTTAAGGGGGCTGGTGGATACGAGCAGTACTTC
CDR3 protein: CASSVKGAGGYEQYF

V gene: TRBV5-6
J gene: TRBJ2-1
D gene: TRBD1
CDR3 DNA: TGTGCCAGCAGCACGTCCGGGACAGGGGATTTGGGGTTCTTC
CDR3 protein: CASSTSGTGDLGFF

V gene: TRBV28
J gene: TRBJ1-5
D gene: NA
CDR3 DNA: TGTGCCAGCAGTTCCTCGGGACTCGGGGAGGGTCAGCCCCAGCATTTT
CDR3 protein: CASSSSGLGEGQPQHF

V gene: TRBV5-1
J gene: TRBJ2-1
D gene: TRBD2
CDR3 DNA: TGCGCCAGCAGCTTCCGCGGGAGGGCGTCCTCCTTGGGTCCTGATGAGCAGTTCTTC
CDR3 protein: CASSFRGRASSLGPDEQFF

V gene: TRBV7-2
J gene: TRBJ1-2
D gene: NA
CDR3 DNA: TGTGCCAGCAGCTTAGTGCCAGGACTTGACTATGGCTACACCTTC
CDR3 protein: CASSLVPGLDYGYTF

V gene: TRBV7-5
J gene: TRBJ2-1
D gene: NA
CDR3 DNA: TGTGCCAGAAGCTCAGGGACTAGCGGGAGTCTGTACAATGAGCAGTTCTTC
CDR3 protein: CARSSGTSGSLYNEQFF

V gene: TRBV6-2/TRBV6-3
J gene: TRBJ2-1
D gene: NA
CDR3 DNA: TGTGCCAGCAGTTACTTCAAAAGCGGATCCTACAATGAGCAGTTCTTC
CDR3 protein: CASSYFKSGSYNEQFF

V gene: TRBV28
J gene: TRBJ2-7
D gene: TRBD1
CDR3 DNA: TGTGCCAGCAGTTCCGCCGGGACAGCCACCTACGAGCAGTACTTC
CDR3 protein: CASSSAGTATYEQYF

V gene: TRBV30
J gene: TRBJ1-1
D gene: NA
CDR3 DNA: TGTGCCTGGAGTCTAGAGGGCCTTCAGACTGAAGCTTTCTTT
CDR3 protein: CAWSLEGLQTEAFF

V gene: TRBV28
J gene: TRBJ2-2
D gene: TRBD2
CDR3 DNA: TGTGCCAGCAGTCCGCGGACGGGAGGGACCGGGGAGCTGTTTTTT
CDR3 protein: CASSPRTGGTGELFF

V gene: TRBV10-1
J gene: TRBJ2-2
D gene: NA
CDR3 DNA: TGCGCCAGCAGTGAGTCCGAGTCGAACACCGGGGAGCTGTTTTTT
CDR3 protein: CASSESESNTGELFF

V gene: TRBV5-1
J gene: TRBJ1-4
D gene: TRBD1
CDR3 DNA: TGCGCCAGCAGCCAAGGACAGGGGGCGACTAATGAAAAACTGTTTTTT
CDR3 protein: CASSQGQGATNEKLFF

V gene: TRBV30
J gene: TRBJ2-2
D gene: NA
CDR3 DNA: TGTGCCTGGAGTGTACGAGCTCCGGGGTCCGGGGAGCTGTTTTTT
CDR3 protein: CAWSVRAPGSGELFF

V gene: TRBV3-1/TRBV3-2
J gene: TRBJ2-1
D gene: NA
CDR3 DNA: TGTGCCAGCAGCTTCTTACCGGGTTGCTCCTACAATGAGCAGTTCTTC
CDR3 protein: CASSFLPGCSYNEQFF

V gene: TRBV3-1/TRBV3-2
J gene: TRBJ1-5
D gene: NA
CDR3 DNA: TGTGCCAGCAGCCAAGATCCCCGTTCTAATCAGCCCCAGCATTTT
CDR3 protein: CASSQDPRSNQPQHF

V gene: TRBV5-8
J gene: TRBJ1-2
D gene: TRBD1
CDR3 DNA: TGTGCCAGCAGCTTGATAGGACAGGGGGCGTATGGCTACACCTTC
CDR3 protein: CASSLIGQGAYGYTF